This is a list of T cell receptor beta chains from one sample in a study of blood T cell repertoires in COVID-19. Assay used: immunoSEQ multiplex PCR; TCRdb lists only in-frame clones, some missing. Of 100,000 or so clones listed, approximately 90% were seen once; the top ten hold roughly 17%. Sequencing was done on a sample of peripheral blood. These receptors all stem from a man in his fifties with acute or convalescent COVID-19. Each CDR3 is given with its conserved first and last residue. D genes are given only for firm matches. Only part of the rows carry a size: once, few, many, or a class if the clone is expanded.

D	size	V	J	CDR3	DNA
TRBD1	-	TRBV15	TRBJ2-7	CATSRGGTGGAYEQYF	TGTGCCACCAGCAGAGGAGGGACAGGGGGCGCCTACGAGCAGTACTTC
-	-	TRBV6-2/TRBV6-3	TRBJ2-1	CASIPQPPGSNRAYNEQFF	TGTGCCAGCATCCCTCAACCCCCGGGGTCAAACAGAGCCTACAATGAGCAGTTCTTC
TRBD2	-	TRBV5-1	TRBJ2-1	CASSLAPGLAAYNEQFF	TGCGCCAGCAGCTTGGCCCCGGGACTAGCGGCGTACAATGAGCAGTTCTTC
TRBD1	-	TRBV9	TRBJ2-7	CASSVETGGYEQYF	TGTGCCAGCAGCGTAGAGACAGGGGGCTACGAGCAGTACTTC
-	once	TRBV6-5	TRBJ1-2	CASHEGAANYGYTF	TGTGCCAGCCACGAGGGCGCGGCTAACTATGGCTACACCTTC
TRBD1	-	TRBV7-6	TRBJ2-7	CASSPSGQGRYEQYF	TGTGCCAGCAGCCCGTCGGGACAGGGAAGATACGAGCAGTACTTC
-	-	TRBV7-9	TRBJ1-2	CASSFPGNYGYTF	TGTGCCAGCAGCTTTCCGGGGAACTATGGCTACACCTTC
TRBD2	-	TRBV5-4	TRBJ2-1	CASRIGSGGLSSYNEQFF	TGTGCCAGCAGAATAGGAAGCGGGGGCCTGAGCTCCTACAATGAGCAGTTCTTC
-	once	TRBV5-6	TRBJ2-5	CASSLGGQGQETQYF	TGCGCCAGCAGCTTGGGGGGGCAGGGACAAGAGACCCAGTACTTC
TRBD2	few	TRBV5-1	TRBJ2-1	CASSSVPTSGGIFSSYNEQFF	TGCGCCAGCAGCTCTGTACCGACTAGCGGGGGGATTTTTTCATCCTACAATGAGCAGTTCTTC
TRBD1	-	TRBV6-5	TRBJ1-2	CASSTDRGPNYGYTF	TGTGCCAGCAGTACCGACAGGGGGCCGAACTATGGCTACACCTTC
TRBD2	-	TRBV7-9	TRBJ2-2	CASSAPGGRNTGELFF	TGTGCCAGCAGCGCTCCGGGGGGGCGTAACACCGGGGAGCTGTTTTTT
TRBD2	-	TRBV5-1	TRBJ2-2	CASRPSGAANTGELFF	TGCGCCAGCAGACCCAGCGGGGCCGCGAACACCGGGGAGCTGTTTTTT
-	-	TRBV4-1	TRBJ1-6	CASSPLNLGEGTFVSPLHF	TGCGCCAGCAGCCCACTAAATTTAGGGGAAGGGACTTTCGTCTCACCCCTCCACTTT
-	once	TRBV5-4	TRBJ2-2	CASSQLGLTGELFF	TGTGCCAGCAGCCAGCTGGGGCTCACCGGGGAGCTGTTTTTT
-	-	TRBV24-1	TRBJ1-5	CATSDFNRDQPQHF	TGTGCCACCAGTGATTTCAACAGGGATCAGCCCCAGCATTTT
-	-	TRBV12-3/TRBV12-4	TRBJ1-1	CASRLYTEAFF	TGTGCCAGCAGACTGTACACTGAAGCTTTCTTT
-	-	TRBV19	TRBJ2-2	CASKWQTSNTGELFF	TGTGCCAGTAAATGGCAGACATCGAACACCGGGGAGCTGTTTTTT
-	-	TRBV7-8	TRBJ1-1	CASSLVLNTEAFF	TGTGCCAGCAGCTTAGTTCTAAACACTGAAGCTTTCTTT
-	-	TRBV2	TRBJ1-5	CASSEEGGREPQHF	TGTGCCAGCAGTGAAGAAGGAGGGCGGGAGCCCCAGCATTTT
TRBD1	once	TRBV28	TRBJ2-7	CASSFSGTGHYEQYF	TGTGCCAGCAGTTTTTCGGGGACAGGCCACTACGAGCAGTACTTC
TRBD1	-	TRBV18	TRBJ2-1	CASSPRGTGGAEQFF	TGTGCCAGCTCACCACGCGGGACAGGGGGGGCTGAGCAGTTCTTC
TRBD1	-	TRBV28	TRBJ1-1	CASSFPTGGGGTEAFF	TGTGCCAGCAGTTTTCCGACAGGGGGCGGTGGGACTGAAGCTTTCTTT
-	-	TRBV30	TRBJ1-1	CAWRRSGNTEAFF	TGTGCCTGGAGAAGGTCAGGCAACACTGAAGCTTTCTTT
-	-	TRBV6-5	TRBJ2-1	CASSYSHSSYNEQFF	TGTGCCAGCAGTTACTCCCATTCCTCCTACAATGAGCAGTTCTTC
-	-	TRBV28	TRBJ2-4	CASSPRVKNIQYF	TGTGCCAGCAGTCCCCGGGTAAAAAACATTCAGTACTTC
-	-	TRBV13	TRBJ2-3	CASSSPRSSTDTQYF	TGTGCCAGCAGCTCCCCGAGGTCAAGCACAGATACGCAGTATTTT
-	-	TRBV27	TRBJ1-1	CASSLQGVNTEAFF	TGTGCCAGCAGTTTACAAGGGGTGAACACTGAAGCTTTCTTT
-	-	TRBV28	TRBJ1-4	CASSLRTPSTNEKLFF	TGTGCCAGCAGTTTAAGGACACCATCAACTAATGAAAAACTGTTTTTT
TRBD1	-	TRBV13	TRBJ2-1	CASSHGTGDYRVTYNEQFF	TGTGCCAGCAGCCACGGGACAGGGGATTATCGAGTAACCTACAATGAGCAGTTCTTC
-	-	TRBV10-3	TRBJ2-7	CAIAQGYEQYF	TGTGCCATCGCCCAGGGCTACGAGCAGTACTTC
TRBD1	-	TRBV6-1	TRBJ1-4	CASSEGTGGANEKLFF	TGTGCCAGCAGTGAAGGGACAGGGGGGGCTAATGAAAAACTGTTTTTT
TRBD1	-	TRBV6-5	TRBJ2-7	CASSKTGQGESEQYF	TGTGCCAGCAGTAAAACGGGACAGGGGGAGAGCGAGCAGTACTTC
TRBD2	few	TRBV7-9	TRBJ2-7	CASSSPLAGAAYEQYF	TGTGCCAGCAGCTCACCCCTAGCGGGGGCCGCCTACGAGCAGTACTTC
TRBD1	-	TRBV5-1	TRBJ1-2	CASSADRDDYGYTF	TGCGCCAGCAGCGCTGACAGGGATGACTATGGCTACACCTTC
TRBD1	-	TRBV5-1	TRBJ1-1	CASSPRGTGYRIMNTEAFF	TGCGCCAGCAGCCCGAGAGGGACAGGGTACAGAATTATGAACACTGAAGCTTTCTTT
-	-	TRBV3-1/TRBV3-2	TRBJ2-5	CASRSDWRPETQYF	TGTGCCAGCAGGTCCGATTGGCGGCCCGAGACCCAGTACTTC
-	-	TRBV10-1	TRBJ1-1	CASSEPGSTPEAFF	TGCGCCAGCAGTGAGCCGGGATCCACCCCAGAAGCTTTCTTT
TRBD1	-	TRBV5-1	TRBJ1-1	CASSLRQGPNTEAFF	TGCGCCAGCAGCTTAAGACAGGGACCGAACACTGAAGCTTTCTTT
-	-	TRBV24-1	TRBJ2-5	CATSDFGKTQYF	TGTGCCACCAGTGATTTCGGGAAGACCCAGTACTTC
-	-	TRBV10-3	TRBJ1-3	CAISDLRTGNTIYF	TGTGCCATCAGTGATTTGAGGACTGGAAACACCATATATTTT
TRBD2	-	TRBV14	TRBJ2-5	CASSPLAGGETQYF	TGTGCCAGCAGCCCGCTAGCGGGAGGAGAGACCCAGTACTTC
TRBD1	-	TRBV7-2	TRBJ1-2	CASLVLVGTGVDGYTF	TGTGCCAGCCTCGTTTTGGTGGGGACAGGGGTAGATGGCTACACCTTC
-	once	TRBV6-2/TRBV6-3	TRBJ2-3	CASSTGADTQYF	TGTGCCAGCAGTACCGGTGCAGATACGCAGTATTTT
TRBD1	few	TRBV19	TRBJ1-2	CASRVGYGQGANGYTF	TGTGCCAGTAGAGTGGGGTACGGACAGGGGGCAAATGGCTACACCTTC
TRBD1	-	TRBV19	TRBJ1-5	CASGGGTGILLGNQPQHF	TGTGCCAGTGGAGGGGGGACAGGGATCCTTCTTGGCAATCAGCCCCAGCATTTT